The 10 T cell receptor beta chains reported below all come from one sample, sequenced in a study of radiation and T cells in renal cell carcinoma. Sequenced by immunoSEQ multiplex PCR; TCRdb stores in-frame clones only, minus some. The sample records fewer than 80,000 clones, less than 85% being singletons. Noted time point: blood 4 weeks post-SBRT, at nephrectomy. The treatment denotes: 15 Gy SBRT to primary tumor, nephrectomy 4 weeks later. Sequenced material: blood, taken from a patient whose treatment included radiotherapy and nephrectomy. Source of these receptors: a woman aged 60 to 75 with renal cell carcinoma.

The CDR3 loop reads CASSSIDTRQVYRTGELFF. In DNA form, the CDR3 reads TGTGCCAGCAGCTCTATTGATACCCGACAGGTTTATAGGACCGGGGAGCTGTTTTTT. The gene calls are TRBV5-4 and TRBJ2-2, with a possible D match to TRBD1 (6 bases). The CDR3 loop spans 19 amino acids. The V end was cut by 3 bases, the J end by 5 bases, with 26 bases between. Germline assignment: CDR1 SGHNT and CDR2 YYREEE (reference sequence).

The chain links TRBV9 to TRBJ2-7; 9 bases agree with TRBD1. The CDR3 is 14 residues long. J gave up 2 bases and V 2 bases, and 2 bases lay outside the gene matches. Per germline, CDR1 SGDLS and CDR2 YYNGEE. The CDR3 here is CASSVGTGTYEQYF. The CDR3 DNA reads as TGTGCCAGCAGCGTGGGGACAGGGACCTACGAGCAGTACTTC. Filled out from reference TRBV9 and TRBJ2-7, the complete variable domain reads DSGVTQTPKHLITATGQRVTLRCSPRSGDLSVYWYQQSLDQGLQFLIQYYNGEERAKGNILERFSAQQFPDLHSELNLSSLELGDSALYFCASSVGTGTYEQYFGPGTRLTVT.

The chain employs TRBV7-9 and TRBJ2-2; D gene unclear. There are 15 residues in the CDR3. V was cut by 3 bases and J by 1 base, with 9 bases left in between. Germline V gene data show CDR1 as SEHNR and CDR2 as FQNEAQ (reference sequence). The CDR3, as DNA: TGTGCCAGCAGCTTCGCCCGAATGAACACCGGGGAGCTGTTTTTT. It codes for CASSFARMNTGELFF.

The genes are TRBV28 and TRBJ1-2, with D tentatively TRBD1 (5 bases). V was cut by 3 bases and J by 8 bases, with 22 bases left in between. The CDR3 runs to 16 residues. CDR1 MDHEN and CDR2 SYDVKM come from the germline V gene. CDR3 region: CASSFVGGRQDMGYTF. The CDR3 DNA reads TGTGCCAGCAGTTTTGTCGGGGGGAGGCAAGATATGGGCTACACCTTC.

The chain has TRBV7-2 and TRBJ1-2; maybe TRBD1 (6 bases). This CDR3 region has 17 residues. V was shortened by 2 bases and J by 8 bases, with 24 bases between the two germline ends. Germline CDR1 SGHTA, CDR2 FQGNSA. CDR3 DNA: TGTGCCAGCAGCTTAATGGATGTGCGGGGGGCGTCCGGCGGCTACACCTTC. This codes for CASSLMDVRGASGGYTF. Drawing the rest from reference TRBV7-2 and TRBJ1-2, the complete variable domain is GAGVSQSPSNKVTEKGKDVELRCDPISGHTALYWYRQSLGQGLEFLIYFQGNSAPDKSGLPSDRFSAERTGGSVSTLTIQRTQQEDSAVYLCASSLMDVRGASGGYTFGSGTRLTVV.

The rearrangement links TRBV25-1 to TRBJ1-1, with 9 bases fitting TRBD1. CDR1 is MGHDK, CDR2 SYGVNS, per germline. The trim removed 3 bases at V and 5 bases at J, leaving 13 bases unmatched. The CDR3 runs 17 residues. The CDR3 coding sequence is TGTGCCAGCAGTGATCCCCGCCGAGGACAGGGGCGGACTGAAGCTTTCTTT. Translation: CASSDPRRGQGRTEAFF. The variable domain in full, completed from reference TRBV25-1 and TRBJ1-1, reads EADIYQTPRYLVIGTGKKITLECSQTMGHDKMYWYQQDPGMELHLIHYSYGVNSTEKGDLSSESTVSRIRTEHFPLTLESARPSHTSQYLCASSDPRRGQGRTEAFFGQGTRLTVV.

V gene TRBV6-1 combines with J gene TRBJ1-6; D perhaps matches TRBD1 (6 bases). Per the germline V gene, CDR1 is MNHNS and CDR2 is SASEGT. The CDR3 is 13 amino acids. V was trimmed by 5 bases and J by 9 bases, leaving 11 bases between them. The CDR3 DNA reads TGTGCCAGCAGTTTGGACAGATCTTCACCCCTCCACTTT. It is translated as CASSLDRSSPLHF.

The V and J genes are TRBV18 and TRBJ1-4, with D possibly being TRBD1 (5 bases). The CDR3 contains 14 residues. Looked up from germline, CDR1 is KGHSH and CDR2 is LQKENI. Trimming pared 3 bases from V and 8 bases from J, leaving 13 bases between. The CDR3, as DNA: TGTGCCAGCTCACCGGGACTTGCGGGGGAAAAACTGTTTTTT. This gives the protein CASSPGLAGEKLFF.

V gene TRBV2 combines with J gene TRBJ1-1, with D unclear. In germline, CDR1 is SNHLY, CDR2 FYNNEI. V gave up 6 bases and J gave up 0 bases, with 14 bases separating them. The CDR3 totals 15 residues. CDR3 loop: CASRVQAVLNTEAFF. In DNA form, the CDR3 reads TGTGCCAGCAGAGTTCAGGCTGTACTGAACACTGAAGCTTTCTTT.

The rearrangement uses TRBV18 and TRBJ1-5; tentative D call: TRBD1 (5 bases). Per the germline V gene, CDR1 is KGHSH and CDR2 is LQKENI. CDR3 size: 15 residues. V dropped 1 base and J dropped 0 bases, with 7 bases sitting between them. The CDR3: CASSPRGNSNQPQHF. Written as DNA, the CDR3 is TGTGCCAGCTCACCACGGGGGAATAGCAATCAGCCCCAGCATTTT.